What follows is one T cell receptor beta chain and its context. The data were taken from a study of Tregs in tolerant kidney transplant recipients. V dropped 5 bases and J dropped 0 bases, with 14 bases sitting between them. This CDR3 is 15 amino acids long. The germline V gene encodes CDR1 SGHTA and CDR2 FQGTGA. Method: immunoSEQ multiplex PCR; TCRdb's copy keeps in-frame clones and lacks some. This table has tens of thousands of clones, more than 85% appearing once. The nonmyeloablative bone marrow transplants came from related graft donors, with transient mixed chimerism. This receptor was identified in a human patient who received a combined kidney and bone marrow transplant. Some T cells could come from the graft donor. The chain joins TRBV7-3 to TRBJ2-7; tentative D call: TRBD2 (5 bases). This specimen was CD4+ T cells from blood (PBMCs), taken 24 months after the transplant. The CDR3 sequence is CASSLGDGSSYEQYF. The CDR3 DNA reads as TGTGCCAGCAGCCTCGGGGATGGGAGCTCCTACGAGCAGTACTTC. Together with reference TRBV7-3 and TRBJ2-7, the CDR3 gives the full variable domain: GAGVSQTPSNKVTEKGKYVELRCDPISGHTALYWYRQSLGQGPEFLIYFQGTGAADDSGLPNDRFFAVRPEGSVSTLKIQRTERGDSAVYLCASSLGDGSSYEQYFGPGTRLTVT.